One sample yielded the 20 T cell receptor beta chains listed below, sequenced in a study of T cells in Graves' hyperthyroidism and ophthalmopathy. Amplified TCR beta CDR3 regions derived from RNA transcripts. HTBI primers were employed in a first-round RT-PCR of the TCR CDR3. TCRdb reanalysed the multiplex PCR reads using MiXCR and keeps one entry per CDR3 protein. The sample has about 500,000 distinct CDR3 sequences, roughly an eighth seen once. The sequenced material came from blood. These receptors were collected from a woman between 18 and 29 years old with Graves' hyperthyroidism.

CDR3 nucleotides: TGCGCCAGCAGCTTGGCCGGGGATCGGAACACTGAAGCTTTCTTT. This encodes CASSLAGDRNTEAFF. The chain recombines TRBV5-1 with TRBJ1-1; D remains ambiguous. Germline values: CDR1 SGHRS, CDR2 YFSETQ. The CDR3 runs to 15 residues. Between the trimmed V and J ends, which lost 0 bases and 1 base, there was a span of 10 bases. Full variable domain (outside the CDR3, taken from reference TRBV5-1 and TRBJ1-1): KAGVTQTPRYLIKTRGQQVTLSCSPISGHRSVSWYQQTPGQGLQFLFEYFSETQRNKGNFPGRFSGRQFSNSRSEMNVSTLELGDSALYLCASSLAGDRNTEAFFGQGTRLTVV.

This clonotype has more than one count but fewer than ten. The rearrangement joins TRBV7-9 to TRBJ2-7, with D possibly being TRBD1 (7 bases). CDR1 and CDR2 (germline): SEHNR, FQNEAQ (reference sequence). The CDR3 consists of 14 residues. With 4 bases removed from V and 3 bases from J, the gap between germline ends came to 13 bases. The CDR3 region has the DNA TGTGCCAGCAGCTCCGGACAGGAGGGCTACGAGCAGTACTTC. Residues: CASSSGQEGYEQYF. Full variable domain (outside the CDR3, taken from reference TRBV7-9 and TRBJ2-7): DTGVSQNPRHKITKRGQNVTFRCDPISEHNRLYWYRQTLGQGPEFLTYFQNEAQLEKSRLLSDRFSAERPKGSFSTLEIQRTEQGDSAMYLCASSSGQEGYEQYFGPGTRLTVT.

This clonotype was counted many times. This CDR3 reads CASSQVGTYSGNTIYF. Here the CDR3 DNA reads TGTGCCAGCAGCCAAGTGGGGACCTACTCTGGAAACACCATATATTTT. The V gene is TRBV14, the J gene TRBJ1-3, with a tentative D call TRBD1 (5 bases). With 1 base removed from V and 0 bases from J, the gap between germline ends came to 10 bases. Germline lookup yields CDR1 SGHDN and CDR2 FVKESK. The length of the CDR3 is 16 residues.

The chain joins TRBV27 to TRBJ1-2; D gene unclear. The ends were cut back, 4 bases at V and 2 bases at J, with 8 bases in the middle. The CDR3 has 13 amino acids. Looked up from germline, CDR1 is MNHEY and CDR2 is SMNVEV (reference sequence). CDR3 in DNA: TGTGCCAGCAGTTCCTCCCTAAACTATGGCTACACCTTC. Amino acids: CASSSSLNYGYTF.

A few counts support this clonotype. The gene calls are TRBV5-4 and TRBJ2-1; 9 bases agree with TRBD2. CDR3 length equals 15 residues. With 2 bases clipped from V and 8 bases from J, the junction kept 8 bases outside the gene matches. The V gene's germline CDR1 is SGHNT and CDR2 YYREEE (reference sequence). The CDR3 is CASSFMREGQDEQFF. CDR3 sequence (DNA): TGTGCCAGCAGCTTTATGCGGGAGGGCCAGGATGAGCAGTTCTTC.

This clonotype was observed many times. V usage is TRBV28 and J usage is TRBJ2-4, with no clear D. The V gene lost 3 bases and the J gene lost 5 bases, with 2 bases spanning the gap. There are 11 residues in the CDR3. The V gene's germline CDR1 is MDHEN and CDR2 SYDVKM. The CDR3 is CASSLENIQYF. CDR3 DNA sequence: TGTGCCAGCAGTTTGGAAAACATTCAGTACTTC. The full variable domain, completed using reference TRBV28 and TRBJ2-4, is DVKVTQSSRYLVKRTGEKVFLECVQDMDHENMFWYRQDPGLGLRLIYFSYDVKMKEKGDIPEGYSVSREKKERFSLILESASTNQTSMYLCASSLENIQYFGAGTRLSVL.

This clonotype was seen only a few times. The V call is TRBV24-1, the J call TRBJ2-1; D call uncertain. In germline, CDR1 is KGHDR, CDR2 SFDVKD. The CDR3 sequence is 11 residues long. The germline V and J ends were trimmed by 4 bases and 9 bases, with 6 bases remaining between them. Here the CDR3 DNA reads TGTGCCACCAGTGAAGGTCCTGAGCAGTTCTTC. It yields the protein CATSEGPEQFF.

This clonotype showed up many times. The rearrangement joins TRBV29-1 to TRBJ2-5; no definite D call. This CDR3 has 14 residues. Trimming pared 4 bases from V and 0 bases from J, leaving 12 bases between. Looked up from germline, CDR1 is SQVTM and CDR2 is ANQGSEA. CDR3 coding DNA: TGCAGCGTTGTGGATCCGCTTAACCAAGAGACCCAGTACTTC. It specifies CSVVDPLNQETQYF.

The table lists this clonotype with a few counts. The chain employs TRBV6-2 or TRBV6-3 and TRBJ2-3; tentative D call: TRBD2 (6 bases). Deletions cut 5 bases from V and 5 bases from J, with 11 bases between. CDR3 length equals 13 residues. CDR1 and CDR2 (germline): MNHEY, SVGEGT. The CDR3 region is CASSRRDGDTQYF. The CDR3 coding sequence is TGTGCCAGCAGTAGGCGGGATGGAGATACGCAGTATTTT.

This clonotype came up many times. J is TRBJ2-7 and V is TRBV13; the D gene is possibly TRBD1 (5 bases). V was shortened by 5 bases and J by 0 bases, with 14 bases between the two germline ends. This CDR3 comprises 15 residues. Germline values: CDR1 PRHDT, CDR2 FYEKMQ (reference sequence). The chain's CDR3 is CASSERTRFSYEQYF. The CDR3 DNA follows: TGTGCCAGCAGCGAACGGACACGATTCTCCTACGAGCAGTACTTC.

In the case of this clonotype: One base away lies a much larger clone, so this may be a sequencing read error. The rearrangement joins TRBV7-9 to TRBJ1-4; maybe TRBD1 (5 bases). V dropped 5 bases and J dropped 5 bases, with 15 bases sitting between them. The CDR3 has 15 residues. Germline CDR1 SEHNR, CDR2 FQNEAQ (reference sequence). CDR3 region: CASSTHRDGNEKLFF. The CDR3 nucleotides are TGTGCCAGCAGCACACACCGGGACGGGAATGAAAAACTGTTTTTT.

This clonotype has at least ten counts. The V call is TRBV7-9, the J call TRBJ2-1, with 7 bases that match TRBD1. With 2 bases clipped from V and 3 bases from J, the junction kept 10 bases outside the gene matches. Germline V lookup: CDR1 SEHNR, CDR2 FQNEAQ (reference sequence). This CDR3 has 17 residues. As DNA, the CDR3 is TGTGCCAGCAGCTTACAAGGGGGCAGGACTTTCTACAATGAGCAGTTCTTC. Translating gives CASSLQGGRTFYNEQFF.

This clonotype was observed at least ten times. The chain joins TRBV3-1 to TRBJ1-2, with TRBD1 matching over 7 bases. The CDR3 length is 14 residues. Germline values: CDR1 LGHDT, CDR2 YNNKEL (reference sequence). V lost 6 bases and J lost 3; bases outside the gene matches: 7. The chain's CDR3 is CASRRDREDYGYTF. The CDR3 nucleotides are TGTGCCAGCAGACGAGACAGGGAGGACTATGGCTACACCTTC.

The chain carries TRBV20-1 and TRBJ1-2, with D perhaps matching TRBD1 (6 bases). V shed 1 base and J shed 4 bases, with 25 bases lying between them. CDR1 DFQATT and CDR2 SNEGSKA come from the germline V gene (reference sequence). The CDR3 is 18 amino acids. Here the CDR3 reads CSARAQGWAQPMFYGYTF. The CDR3 coding sequence is TGCAGTGCTAGAGCTCAGGGGTGGGCCCAGCCCATGTTCTATGGCTACACCTTC.

This clonotype was counted many times. The V gene is TRBV14, the J gene TRBJ2-7; the match to TRBD2 covers 12 bases. J lost 4 bases, V lost 6 bases, and 1 base had no gene match. CDR1 is SGHDN, CDR2 FVKESK, per germline. This CDR3 region has 13 residues. The CDR3 here is CASRGLAGYEQYF. DNA of the CDR3: TGTGCCAGCAGGGGACTAGCGGGTTACGAGCAGTACTTC.

With regard to this clonotype: Its ends do not fully match the called genes, so a read error is possible. The gene calls are TRBV19 and TRBJ2-5; D is perhaps TRBD1 or TRBD2 (6 bases each). Germline V gives CDR1 LNHDA, CDR2 SQIVND (reference sequence). The CDR3 spans 15 residues. For the CDR3, the DNA is TGTGCCAGTAGGCTCAACAGGGACTTGATAGAGGCCCAGTACTTC. This encodes CASRLNRDLIEAQYF.

This clonotype was observed at least ten times. V usage is TRBV9 and J usage is TRBJ1-2, with D possibly TRBD1 on 6 matching bases. The germline V gene has CDR1 SGDLS and CDR2 YYNGEE. The V end lost 3 bases, the J end lost 6 bases, and 12 bases lay between the germline ends. This CDR3 comprises 13 residues. The CDR3 protein is CASSAQGLDGYTF. As DNA, the CDR3 is TGTGCCAGCAGCGCACAGGGTTTGGATGGCTACACCTTC.

The chain carries TRBV6-4 and TRBJ1-4; D is uncertain. From germline, CDR1 is MRHNA and CDR2 SNTAGT. V lost 4 bases and J lost 6, with 9 bases in between. The CDR3 loop spans 13 amino acids. The CDR3 bases are TGTGCCAGCAGTGTAGAGATTGATGAAAAACTGTTTTTT. Translated: CASSVEIDEKLFF.

The chain recombines TRBV11-3 with TRBJ2-5; 10 bases fit TRBD1. The V segment lost 0 bases and the J segment 2 bases; nucleotides outside the gene matches: 3. CDR3 size: 16 residues. Per germline, CDR1 SGHNT and CDR2 YENEEA. The CDR3 nucleotides read TGTGCCAGCAGCTTAGAGGACAGGGGGAATCAAGAGACCCAGTACTTC. This sequence encodes CASSLEDRGNQETQYF.

V is TRBV2 and J is TRBJ1-2; maybe TRBD1 (5 bases). The germline gives CDR1 SNHLY, CDR2 FYNNEI. Deletions cut 0 bases from V and 6 bases from J, with 8 bases between. The CDR3 contains 13 residues. The CDR3 sequence is CASSEAQGHGYTF. CDR3 bases: TGTGCCAGCAGTGAAGCTCAGGGCCATGGCTACACCTTC.